The 29 T cell receptor beta chains given below trace back to one sample, sequenced in a study of cytomegalovirus exposure and HLA in healthy donors. Use of 60 Vbeta and 13 Jbeta primers characterized the PCR. Here immunoSEQ multiplex PCR was the method, and the copy in TCRdb shows in-frame clones only, minus some. The table gives around 110,000 clones; the top ten clones make up around 7% of it. What was sequenced was PBMCs. These receptors originate from a man aged 35 to 55 in good health and CMV-seropositive.

The rearrangement uses TRBV30 and TRBJ1-1; 7 bases agree with TRBD1. The CDR3 is 12 amino acids. The V and J ends lost 5 bases and 5 bases, in that order; junction bases with no gene match: 5. CDR1 is GTSNPN, CDR2 SVGIG, per germline (reference sequence). The CDR3 region has the DNA TGTGCCTGGGACAGGGCGGTTACTGAAGCTTTCTTT. It codes for CAWDRAVTEAFF.

The gene calls are TRBV29-1 and TRBJ1-1; TRBD1 aligns across 7 bases. In germline, CDR1 is SQVTM, CDR2 ANQGSEA. Unmatched junction bases numbered 4, after V lost 4 bases and J lost 8 bases. The CDR3 runs to 11 residues. The CDR3 nucleotides read TGCAGCGTTGGGAGGGGACAGGAAGCTTTCTTT. Protein product: CSVGRGQEAFF. The full variable domain, completed using reference TRBV29-1 and TRBJ1-1, is SAVISQKPSRDICQRGTSLTIQCQVDSQVTMMFWYRQQPGQSLTLIATANQGSEATYESGFVIDKFPISRPNLTFSTLTVSNMSPEDSSIYLCSVGRGQEAFFGQGTRLTVV.

The CDR3 region has the DNA TGCAGCGCTAGGGGTTTGAGCTCCTACAATGAGCAGTTCTTC. This codes for CSARGLSSYNEQFF. This chain links TRBV29-1 with TRBJ2-1; TRBD1 is a possible D gene (5 bases). Germline V lookup: CDR1 SQVTM, CDR2 ANQGSEA. The CDR3 totals 14 residues. Trimming left V 7 bases short and J 0 bases short, with 13 bases between.

CDR3 DNA: TGTGCCAGTTCCGTAAGGGGGTCATTAACCTACGAGCAGTACTTC. Protein product: CASSVRGSLTYEQYF. V gene TRBV5-4 combines with J gene TRBJ2-7, with D possibly TRBD1 on 6 matching bases. Deletions cut 8 bases from V and 2 bases from J, with 20 bases between. CDR1 and CDR2 from the germline V gene are SGHNT and YYREEE (reference sequence). The CDR3 totals 15 residues.

V gene TRBV14 combines with J gene TRBJ2-7, with 9 bases matching TRBD2. J was trimmed by 0 bases and V by 5 bases; bases with no gene match: 8. CDR1 is SGHDN and CDR2 is FVKESK in the germline V gene. This CDR3 is built from 16 residues. In DNA, the CDR3 is TGTGCCAGCAGCAGGCTAGGTAGCGGGAGCTCCTACGAGCAGTACTTC. Translating it yields CASSRLGSGSSYEQYF.

The chain couples TRBV11-1 to TRBJ2-3; D possibly corresponds to TRBD2 (6 bases). The ends were cut back, 5 bases at V and 1 base at J, with 10 bases in the middle. CDR3 size: 14 residues. The germline V gene has CDR1 SGHAT and CDR2 FQDESV (reference sequence). Here the CDR3 DNA reads TGTGCCAGCAGCCTGGGACTTCGCACAGATACGCAGTATTTT. Its protein is CASSLGLRTDTQYF.

This sequence joins TRBV6-5 and TRBJ1-5; 7 bases line up with TRBD1. The CDR3 loop spans 14 amino acids. With 8 bases clipped from V and 6 bases from J, the junction kept 10 bases outside the gene matches. Germline CDR1 MNHEY, CDR2 SVGAGI. The CDR3 DNA follows: TGTGCCAGCGGTGGGACAGTAGGAACTCAGCCCCAGCATTTT. This translates into CASGGTVGTQPQHF.

The chain couples TRBV18 to TRBJ2-2, with D possibly matching TRBD2 (6 bases). V was cut by 6 bases and J by 5 bases, with 16 bases left in between. Germline-derived CDR1 and CDR2 are KGHSH and LQKENI. The CDR3 has 15 residues. The CDR3 DNA follows: TGTGCCAGCTCGCTATTGGGACTGGCGACCGGGGAGCTGTTTTTT. Translated, it gives CASSLLGLATGELFF.

V and J are TRBV7-2 and TRBJ2-5; 12 positions match TRBD2. Germline CDR1 is SGHTA and CDR2 is FQGNSA. Trimming at V came to 9 bases and at J to 4 bases, leaving 9 bases not matched to a gene. The CDR3 has 15 residues. CDR3 bases: TGTGCCAGTCTGACTAGCGGGAGAAGCGTAGAGACCCAGTACTTC. It encodes CASLTSGRSVETQYF.

The rearrangement joins TRBV18 to TRBJ2-5, with D possibly TRBD2 on 7 matching bases. The V end lost 3 bases, the J end lost 5 bases, and 10 bases lay between the germline ends. Germline CDR1 is KGHSH and CDR2 is LQKENI. This CDR3 comprises 13 residues. In DNA form, the CDR3 reads TGTGCCAGCTCACCCTCGGGGGGCGAGACCCAGTACTTC. This codes for CASSPSGGETQYF.

The chain couples TRBV5-6 to TRBJ2-5; weak D call: TRBD2 (6 bases). The CDR3 is made up of 16 amino acids. The V gene lost 2 bases and the J gene lost 1 base, with 15 bases spanning the gap. Germline CDR1 SGHDT, CDR2 YYEEEE. The CDR3 is CASSFTRGGFQETQYF. CDR3 coding DNA: TGTGCCAGCAGCTTTACTAGGGGAGGCTTCCAAGAGACCCAGTACTTC. Together with reference TRBV5-6 and TRBJ2-5, the CDR3 gives the full variable domain: DAGVTQSPTHLIKTRGQQVTLRCSPKSGHDTVSWYQQALGQGPQFIFQYYEEEERQRGNFPDRFSGHQFPNYSSELNVNALLLGDSALYLCASSFTRGGFQETQYFGPGTRLLVL.

This sequence joins TRBV28 and TRBJ2-2; 15 bases are a match to TRBD2. Germline CDR1 is MDHEN and CDR2 is SYDVKM. The ends lost 3 bases at V and 4 bases at J; junction bases unmatched: 3. CDR3 length equals 17 residues. CDR3 sequence: CASSFRTSGRATGELFF. In DNA, the CDR3 is TGTGCCAGCAGTTTCCGGACTAGCGGGAGGGCCACCGGGGAGCTGTTTTTT. The full variable domain, its missing parts supplied by reference TRBV28 and TRBJ2-2, is DVKVTQSSRYLVKRTGEKVFLECVQDMDHENMFWYRQDPGLGLRLIYFSYDVKMKEKGDIPEGYSVSREKKERFSLILESASTNQTSMYLCASSFRTSGRATGELFFGEGSRLTVL.

The chain recombines TRBV27 with TRBJ2-7; tentative D call: TRBD2 (6 bases). The CDR3 runs 15 residues. Trimming removed 4 bases from V and 6 bases from J, with 19 bases in between. Germline CDR1 is MNHEY and CDR2 is SMNVEV (reference sequence). CDR3: CASSSRLGTTREQYF. The CDR3 DNA reads as TGTGCCAGCAGTTCTAGACTAGGTACCACGCGCGAGCAGTACTTC.

The chain links TRBV6-6 to TRBJ1-3; D is perhaps TRBD1 (6 bases). The CDR3 has 15 residues. The germline V and J ends were trimmed by 2 bases and 0 bases, with 8 bases remaining between them. Germline CDR1 reads MNHNY; CDR2 reads SVGAGI (reference sequence). CDR3 in DNA: TGTGCCAGCAGTTACACAGGGAGCTCTGGAAACACCATATATTTT. It specifies CASSYTGSSGNTIYF.

The chain links TRBV9 to TRBJ2-2; 7 nucleotides align to TRBD2. The CDR3 extends over 13 amino acids. Germline CDR1 SGDLS, CDR2 YYNGEE. V dropped 3 bases and J dropped 7; count of bases not matched to a gene: 3. The CDR3, as DNA: TGTGCCAGCAGCGGAGCGGGGCACGGGGAGCTGTTTTTT. Amino acid sequence: CASSGAGHGELFF. The whole variable domain, remainder taken from reference TRBV9 and TRBJ2-2, is DSGVTQTPKHLITATGQRVTLRCSPRSGDLSVYWYQQSLDQGLQFLIQYYNGEERAKGNILERFSAQQFPDLHSELNLSSLELGDSALYFCASSGAGHGELFFGEGSRLTVL.

The chain uses TRBV10-3 and TRBJ2-2; D perhaps matches TRBD1 (6 bases). The CDR3 is made up of 15 amino acids. CDR1 and CDR2 (germline): ENHRY, SYGVKD. V lost 3 bases to trimming and J lost 7 bases, with 15 bases between them. CDR3 protein: CAISDGRTEYGELFF. Here the CDR3 DNA reads TGTGCCATCAGTGACGGCCGGACAGAGTACGGGGAGCTGTTTTTT.

The V and J genes are TRBV28 and TRBJ2-1; perhaps TRBD2 as D (5 bases). The V gene's germline CDR1 is MDHEN and CDR2 SYDVKM. Trimming stripped 8 bases from V and 7 bases from J, with 15 bases between. The CDR3 has 13 residues. The CDR3 DNA sequence: TGTGCCAGCCTACACGGGGTTGCTAATGAGCAGTTCTTC. Translated, it gives CASLHGVANEQFF.

This chain connects TRBV5-8 to TRBJ2-1, with 7 bases aligning to TRBD1. Trimming at V came to 4 bases and at J to 8 bases, leaving 12 bases not matched to a gene. The CDR3 spans 15 residues. Germline CDR1 SGHTS, CDR2 YDEGEE. DNA for the CDR3: TGTGCCAGCAGCCTTGGCCAGACAGGGTTTGATGAGCAGTTCTTC. Its translation is CASSLGQTGFDEQFF.

This sequence joins TRBV28 and TRBJ1-1; no clear D. CDR1 and CDR2 from the germline V gene are MDHEN and SYDVKM. CDR3 length equals 11 residues. Trimming took 5 bases from V and 8 from J, leaving 9 bases between them. The CDR3, as DNA: TGTGCCAGCAGTGGGAGAAACGAAGCTTTCTTT. It translates to CASSGRNEAFF.

The V and J genes are TRBV29-1 and TRBJ2-7; D perhaps matches TRBD2 (5 bases). This CDR3 spans 12 amino acids. Between the trimmed V and J ends, which lost 0 bases and 7 bases, there was a span of 10 bases. Germline-derived CDR1 and CDR2 are SQVTM and ANQGSEA. The CDR3 DNA reads TGCAGCGTTGAAGATGGGAGTGGGGAGCAGTACTTC. Its protein is CSVEDGSGEQYF.

The CDR3 reads CASSRQVTDTQYF. In nucleotides, the CDR3 is TGTGCCAGCAGTAGGCAGGTCACAGATACGCAGTATTTT. The gene calls are TRBV27 and TRBJ2-3; D uncertain. Germline CDR1 is MNHEY and CDR2 is SMNVEV (reference sequence). CDR3 size: 13 residues. The ends were cut back, 5 bases at V and 2 bases at J, with 8 bases in the middle.

The CDR3 reads CASSIGRRLGGPRGNEQFF. The CDR3 bases are TGTGCCAGTAGTATAGGACGGCGGTTGGGGGGGCCGCGGGGCAATGAGCAGTTCTTC. The rearrangement uses TRBV19 and TRBJ2-1; a possible D gene is TRBD2 (7 bases). Trimming took 1 base from V and 6 from J, leaving 25 bases between them. CDR3 size: 19 residues. Germline V CDR1 and CDR2: LNHDA, SQIVND (reference sequence).

The chain uses TRBV27 and TRBJ2-7, with TRBD2 identical over 8 bases. The CDR3 contains 17 residues. Trimming took 8 bases from V and 6 from J; bases not matched to a gene: 21. Germline assignment: CDR1 MNHEY and CDR2 SMNVEV (reference sequence). CDR3 protein: CASANPFTAGAEGEQYF. CDR3 DNA: TGTGCCAGCGCAAACCCTTTTACAGCGGGAGCAGAGGGCGAGCAGTACTTC.

The V gene is TRBV29-1, the J gene TRBJ2-1; 7 bases are shared with TRBD1. The CDR3 has 15 amino acids. The J segment lost 4 bases and the V segment lost 6 bases, leaving 12 bases of the junction unmatched. CDR1 and CDR2 from the germline V gene are SQVTM and ANQGSEA. The CDR3 sequence is CSVTLWQGVYNEQFF. The CDR3 nucleotides read TGCAGCGTGACCTTATGGCAGGGGGTATACAATGAGCAGTTCTTC.

The rearrangement uses TRBV6-1 and TRBJ1-4; weak D call: TRBD1 (6 bases). The germline V gene has CDR1 MNHNS and CDR2 SASEGT. The V and J ends lost 2 bases and 8 bases respectively, with 18 bases between them. There are 16 residues in the CDR3. The CDR3 spells CASSEFGRGLYEKLFF. CDR3 DNA sequence: TGTGCCAGCAGTGAATTTGGTAGGGGGTTGTACGAAAAACTGTTTTTT.

The chain links TRBV7-3 to TRBJ2-7, with 7 bases fitting TRBD1. J was trimmed by 3 bases and V by 4 bases; bases with no gene match: 9. The CDR3 length is 15 residues. CDR1 SGHTA and CDR2 FQGTGA come from the germline V gene. CDR3 coding DNA: TGTGCCAGCAGCTCCTGGGACAGTCCCTTCTACGAGCAGTACTTC. Encoded protein: CASSSWDSPFYEQYF.

The rearrangement joins TRBV7-9 to TRBJ2-5; D remains ambiguous. Germline loops: CDR1 SEHNR, CDR2 FQNEAQ (reference sequence). The CDR3 covers 15 residues. V was shortened by 5 bases and J by 5 bases, with 18 bases between the two germline ends. The CDR3 region is CASSVDKGVPETQYF. The CDR3 bases are TGTGCCAGCAGCGTCGACAAAGGTGTCCCGGAGACCCAGTACTTC. Looking up the rest from reference TRBV7-9 and TRBJ2-5 gives the full variable domain: DTGVSQNPRHKITKRGQNVTFRCDPISEHNRLYWYRQTLGQGPEFLTYFQNEAQLEKSRLLSDRFSAERPKGSFSTLEIQRTEQGDSAMYLCASSVDKGVPETQYFGPGTRLLVL.

The chain links TRBV28 to TRBJ2-5; TRBD1 might be the D (6 bases). The J call may be in error: the DNA end matches TRBJ2-7 better. This CDR3 region has 14 residues. In germline, CDR1 is MDHEN, CDR2 SYDVKM. CDR3 sequence: CASRLTGSSYEQYF. DNA of the CDR3: TGTGCCAGCAGGCTTACAGGGAGCTCCTACGAGCAGTACTTC.

The CDR3 sequence: CASSGQDHYEQYF. CDR3 DNA sequence: TGTGCCAGCAGCGGACAGGACCACTACGAGCAGTACTTC. The chain uses TRBV5-6 and TRBJ2-7; 7 bases align to TRBD1. The CDR3 has 13 amino acids. The germline gives CDR1 SGHDT, CDR2 YYEEEE. The ends lost 4 bases at V and 3 bases at J; junction bases unmatched: 4.